Given below is one T cell receptor beta chain in context. Its antigen is not identified. The data are from a study of cytomegalovirus exposure and HLA in healthy donors. Study results and limitations: Rare sequences made up most TCRs, while some public TCRs were found in many donors.

CDR3 size: 18 residues. With V trimmed by 3 bases and J by 1 base, 11 bases remained unmatched. Germline V gives CDR1 SEHNR, CDR2 FQNEAQ (reference sequence). Primers for the PCR totalled 60 Vbeta and 13 Jbeta. Produced via immunoSEQ multiplex PCR; TCRdb's table is partial and in-frame only. The sample yields about 100,000 clones, about 80% seen once. Healthy donors of bone marrow made up the group. This TCR was recovered from a woman in her thirties or forties in good health and CMV-seronegative. The material sequenced was PBMCs. The genes are TRBV7-9 and TRBJ2-7; 11 bases align to TRBD1. CDR3 in DNA: TGTGCCAGCAGCTTCGGGACAGGGGGGCCCGTTAAGTCCTACGAGCAGTACTTC. Its protein is CASSFGTGGPVKSYEQYF.